One and the same sample provided the 21 T cell receptor beta chains below, sequenced in a study of blood T cells in healthy people across ages. Sample-barcoded 5' priming and a J-beta primer mix drove a second PCR of roughly 7 to 11 cycles. MiXCR was run by TCRdb on the 5' RACE reads, yielding one entry per CDR3 protein. The sample records 1.6 million or so distinct CDR3 sequences, 30% to 40% being singletons. The specimen was blood. The receptors derive from a woman aged 25 to 45 in good health.

This clonotype showed up just a few times. The CDR3 loop reads CASRTTGAQGYTF. CDR3 DNA sequence: TGTGCCAGCAGGACCACAGGGGCGCAAGGCTACACCTTC. J is TRBJ1-2 and V is TRBV25-1, with 7 bases aligning to TRBD1. The J segment lost 8 bases and the V segment lost 6 bases, leaving 9 bases of the junction unmatched. Germline CDR1 is MGHDK and CDR2 is SYGVNS. This CDR3 is built from 13 residues.

There are a few counts of this clonotype. The chain uses TRBV5-1 and TRBJ2-7; unclear D gene. Germline V CDR1 and CDR2: SGHRS, YFSETQ. The V end lost 0 bases, the J end lost 4 bases, and 11 bases lay between the germline ends. The CDR3 is made up of 14 amino acids. The DNA of the CDR3 is TGCGCCAGCAGCTTGGCCCCCCCACCGTACGAGCAGTACTTC. This codes for CASSLAPPPYEQYF.

On this clonotype: With a much larger clone just one base away, this may be a read error. The V gene is TRBV29-1, the J gene TRBJ1-5; D unresolved. Germline CDR1 and CDR2: SQVTM and ANQGSEA. The CDR3 sequence is 12 residues long. The CDR3 sequence is CSVVVPNQPRHF. CDR3 nucleotides: TGCAGCGTTGTGGTCCCGAATCAGCCCCGGCATTTT.

Points on this clonotype: A read error may account for a junction end that differs from germline. The chain combines TRBV5-6 with TRBJ2-3; 12 bases align to TRBD2. This CDR3 has 18 residues. Germline V gene lookup returns CDR1 SGHDT and CDR2 YYEEEE. The CDR3 DNA reads as TGTGCCTGCAGTCGTGGACTAGCGGGGCGCCTTAGCACAGATACGCAGTATTTT. Translation: CACSRGLAGRLSTDTQYF.

This clonotype appeared a few times. The chain combines TRBV20-1 with TRBJ2-3; a weak D match, TRBD2 (6 bases). Deletions cut 6 bases from V and 3 bases from J, with 13 bases between. CDR3 length: 13 residues. The germline V gene encodes CDR1 DFQATT and CDR2 SNEGSKA (reference sequence). The CDR3 sequence is CSAPGVRTDTQYF. CDR3 in DNA: TGCAGTGCACCGGGGGTAAGGACAGATACGCAGTATTTT.

V is TRBV14 and J is TRBJ2-7, with 14 bases lining up with TRBD2. The CDR3 contains 16 residues. Germline V gene data show CDR1 as SGHDN and CDR2 as FVKESK. J lost 5 bases, V lost 6 bases, and 9 bases had no gene match. The CDR3 sequence is CASRTSGRAECDEQYF. As DNA, the CDR3 is TGTGCCAGCAGGACTAGCGGGAGGGCCGAGTGTGACGAGCAGTACTTC.

This clonotype was seen at least ten times. This rearrangement joins TRBV7-2 to TRBJ2-3; tentatively, D is TRBD2 (6 bases). The germline CDR1 and CDR2 sequences are SGHTA and FQGNSA. Between the trimmed V and J ends, which lost 6 bases and 3 bases, there was a span of 16 bases. The CDR3 is 15 residues long. In DNA, the CDR3 is TGTGCCAGCAGGCTCATTGGGGGGAAGACAGATACGCAGTATTTT. The encoded protein is CASRLIGGKTDTQYF.

The V call is TRBV20-1, the J call TRBJ2-4; D is unclear. Between the trimmed V and J ends, which lost 0 bases and 7 bases, there was a span of 25 bases. There are 18 residues in the CDR3. CDR1 is DFQATT and CDR2 is SNEGSKA in the germline V gene (reference sequence). The CDR3: CSARDRSVGPRRSNIQYF. The DNA for the CDR3 is TGCAGTGCTAGAGATAGGTCGGTAGGCCCCAGAAGATCCAACATTCAGTACTTC.

The rearrangement links TRBV11-2 to TRBJ2-5, with TRBD2 matching 8 bases. The CDR3 spans 15 residues. Germline trimming cut 1 base from V and 4 bases from J; bases unmatched to any gene: 5. The germline CDR1 and CDR2 sequences are SGHAT and FQNNGV. CDR3 loop: CASSLAQAGAETQYF. The CDR3 DNA is TGTGCCAGCAGCTTAGCTCAAGCGGGGGCAGAGACCCAGTACTTC.

This clonotype was detected a few times. The gene calls are TRBV20-1 and TRBJ2-3; D is undetermined. Germline CDR1 is DFQATT and CDR2 is SNEGSKA (reference sequence). Trimming stripped 7 bases from V and 3 bases from J, with 8 bases between. The CDR3 length is 11 residues. CDR3 in amino acids: CSVSITDTQYF. CDR3 in DNA: TGCAGTGTCAGTATTACAGATACGCAGTATTTT.

This chain uses TRBV20-1 with TRBJ1-2; D is unclear. The germline V and J ends were trimmed by 3 bases and 4 bases, with 18 bases remaining between them. The CDR3 is made up of 15 amino acids. Germline CDR1 reads DFQATT; CDR2 reads SNEGSKA (reference sequence). Here the CDR3 DNA reads TGCAGTGCTAGTACCAGGCAGGTGATGGGCTATGGCTACACCTTC. As protein: CSASTRQVMGYGYTF.

Here the CDR3 DNA reads TGTGCCGCCCACAGGTCGTGGGACTATGGCTACACCTTC. Residues: CAAHRSWDYGYTF. V and J are TRBV6-5 and TRBJ1-2; TRBD1 might be the D (5 bases). The CDR3 loop spans 13 amino acids. Trimming stripped 11 bases from V and 3 bases from J, with 16 bases between. The germline V gene encodes CDR1 MNHEY and CDR2 SVGAGI.

This chain links TRBV7-9 with TRBJ2-1; weak D call: TRBD1 (6 bases). Trimming took off 1 base at V and 3 bases at J, with 16 bases between the two ends. Germline-derived CDR1 and CDR2 are SEHNR and FQNEAQ (reference sequence). The CDR3 extends over 17 amino acids. The CDR3 DNA reads as TGTGCCAGCAGCTTAGTTGGGGACAACTTCTTCTACAATGAGCAGTTCTTC. It encodes CASSLVGDNFFYNEQFF.

This clonotype has a handful of counts. The CDR3 nucleotides read TGCAGTGCTACTTCCATCTTGGGGGGGACAGATACGCAGTATTTT. This translates into CSATSILGGTDTQYF. The chain recombines TRBV20-1 with TRBJ2-3; 7 nucleotides agree with TRBD2. This CDR3 spans 15 amino acids. V was pared by 4 bases and J by 3 bases, with 10 bases of the junction left unmatched. Germline V lookup: CDR1 DFQATT, CDR2 SNEGSKA (reference sequence).

This clonotype was seen a handful of times. The chain combines TRBV12-3 or TRBV12-4 with TRBJ2-1, with D unclear. The CDR3 totals 11 residues. V was cut by 3 bases and J by 11 bases, with 8 bases left in between. The CDR3 here is CASSFSIKQFF. Here the CDR3 DNA reads TGTGCCAGCAGTTTTAGCATCAAGCAGTTCTTC.

The genes are TRBV13 and TRBJ1-2; the match to TRBD1 covers 8 bases. V lost 8 bases and J lost 4; bases outside the gene matches: 18. CDR3 size: 17 residues. Germline lookup yields CDR1 PRHDT and CDR2 FYEKMQ (reference sequence). The CDR3 loop is CASSPTVMGQVPYGYTF. The CDR3 DNA is TGTGCCAGCTCCCCTACCGTGATGGGACAGGTACCCTATGGCTACACCTTC. Based on the CDR3 plus reference TRBV13 and TRBJ1-2, the full variable domain is AAGVIQSPRHLIKEKRETATLKCYPIPRHDTVYWYQQGPGQDPQFLISFYEKMQSDKGSIPDRFSAQQFSDYHSELNMSSLELGDSALYFCASSPTVMGQVPYGYTFGSGTRLTVV.

This clonotype was observed a handful of times. The chain carries TRBV20-1 and TRBJ1-5; D unresolved. CDR3 size: 12 residues. The V end was cut by 6 bases, the J end by 4 bases, with 10 bases between. Germline values: CDR1 DFQATT, CDR2 SNEGSKA (reference sequence). CDR3 nucleotide sequence: TGCAGTGCCTGGGGAAGAAATCAGCCCCAGCATTTT. Its protein product is CSAWGRNQPQHF.

The chain has TRBV20-1 and TRBJ2-5; D assignment may be TRBD1 or TRBD2 (5 bases each). The CDR3 has 16 amino acids. The germline V gene has CDR1 DFQATT and CDR2 SNEGSKA (reference sequence). Trimming shortened V by 6 bases and J by 5 bases, and 25 bases separated the two germline ends. The CDR3 DNA is TGCAGTGCAGTTTCACCCGGGGCAGCACCTAGGGAGACCCAGTACTTC. It is translated as CSAVSPGAAPRETQYF.

This chain connects TRBV15 to TRBJ1-1, with a possible D match to TRBD1 (6 bases). The CDR3 is 18 residues long. In germline, CDR1 is LNHNV, CDR2 YYDKDF (reference sequence). The V end lost 3 bases, the J end lost 4 bases, and 24 bases lay between the germline ends. The CDR3 nucleotides are TGTGCCACCAGCAGGGTACGTGGGGGGCGCGGAATGGGCACTGAAGCTTTCTTT. Amino acid sequence: CATSRVRGGRGMGTEAFF. Variable domain in full (rest from reference TRBV15 and TRBJ1-1): DAMVIQNPRYQVTQFGKPVTLSCSQTLNHNVMYWYQQKSSQAPKLLFHYYDKDFNNEADTPDNFQSRRPNTSFCFLDIRSPGLGDTAMYLCATSRVRGGRGMGTEAFFGQGTRLTVV.

Remarks on this clonotype: The junction shows a germline mismatch at one end, possibly a read error. The chain uses TRBV7-9 and TRBJ2-2; D might be TRBD2 (5 bases). This CDR3 contains 16 residues. Per the germline V gene, CDR1 is SEHNR and CDR2 is FQNEAQ (reference sequence). CDR3 in amino acids: CASSLNRNLNTGEPFF. Here the CDR3 DNA reads TGTGCCAGCAGCTTAAACCGAAACCTTAACACCGGGGAGCCGTTTTTT.

The chain carries TRBV18 and TRBJ2-3; 9 nucleotides align to TRBD2. V shed 3 bases and J 7 bases; nucleotides not matched to a gene: 5. Germline CDR1 is KGHSH and CDR2 is LQKENI. This CDR3 has 14 residues. In DNA form, the CDR3 reads TGTGCCAGCTCACCGGCGGGAGGGCCGTATACGCAGTATTTT. It codes for CASSPAGGPYTQYF.